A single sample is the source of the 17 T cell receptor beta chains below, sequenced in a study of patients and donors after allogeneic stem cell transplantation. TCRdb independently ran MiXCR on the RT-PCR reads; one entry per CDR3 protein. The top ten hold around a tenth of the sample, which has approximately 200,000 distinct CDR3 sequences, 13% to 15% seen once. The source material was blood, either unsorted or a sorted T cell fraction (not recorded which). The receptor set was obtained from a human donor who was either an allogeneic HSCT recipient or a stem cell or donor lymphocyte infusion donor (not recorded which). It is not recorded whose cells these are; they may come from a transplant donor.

CDR3 nucleotide sequence: TGTGCCAGCAGCAATCTACAGGGGGCAGGGGAAAAACTGTTTTTT. It codes for CASSNLQGAGEKLFF. The chain recombines TRBV7-9 with TRBJ1-4; 9 nucleotides line up with TRBD1. CDR3 length equals 15 residues. Germline values: CDR1 SEHNR, CDR2 FQNEAQ (reference sequence). The J segment lost 8 bases and the V segment lost 5 bases, leaving 9 bases of the junction unmatched.

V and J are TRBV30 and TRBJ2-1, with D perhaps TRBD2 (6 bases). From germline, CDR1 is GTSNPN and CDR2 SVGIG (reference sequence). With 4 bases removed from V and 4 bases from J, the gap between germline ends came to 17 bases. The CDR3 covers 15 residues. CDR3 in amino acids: CAWKGTGVSYNEQFF. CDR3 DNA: TGTGCCTGGAAGGGAACGGGAGTCAGTTACAATGAGCAGTTCTTC.

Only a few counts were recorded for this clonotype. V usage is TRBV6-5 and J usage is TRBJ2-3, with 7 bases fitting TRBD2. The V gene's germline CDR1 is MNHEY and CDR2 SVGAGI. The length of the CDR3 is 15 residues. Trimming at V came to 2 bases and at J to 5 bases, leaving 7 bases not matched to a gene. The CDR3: CASSYGQGGEDTQYF. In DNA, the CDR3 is TGTGCCAGCAGTTACGGGCAGGGAGGGGAAGATACGCAGTATTTT.

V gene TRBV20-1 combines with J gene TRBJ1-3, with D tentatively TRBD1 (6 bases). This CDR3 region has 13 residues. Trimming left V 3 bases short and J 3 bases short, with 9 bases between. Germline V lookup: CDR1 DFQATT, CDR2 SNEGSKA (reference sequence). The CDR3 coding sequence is TGCAGTGCTAGCTCAGGGGATGGAAACACCATATATTTT. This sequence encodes CSASSGDGNTIYF.

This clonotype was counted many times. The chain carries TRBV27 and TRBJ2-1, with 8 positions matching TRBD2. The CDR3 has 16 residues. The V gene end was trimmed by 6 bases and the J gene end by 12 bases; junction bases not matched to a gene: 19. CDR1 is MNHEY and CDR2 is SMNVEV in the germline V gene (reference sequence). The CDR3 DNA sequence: TGTGCCAGCAGAAAGGCGGGCTTAGCGGGCCGGGGGGGGCAGTTCTTC. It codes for CASRKAGLAGRGGQFF.

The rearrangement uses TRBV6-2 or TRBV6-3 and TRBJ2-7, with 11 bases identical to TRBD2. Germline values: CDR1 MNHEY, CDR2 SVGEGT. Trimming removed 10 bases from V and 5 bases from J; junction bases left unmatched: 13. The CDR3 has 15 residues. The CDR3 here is CATLAGGNAPHEQYF. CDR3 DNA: TGTGCCACCCTAGCGGGGGGCAATGCTCCTCACGAGCAGTACTTC.

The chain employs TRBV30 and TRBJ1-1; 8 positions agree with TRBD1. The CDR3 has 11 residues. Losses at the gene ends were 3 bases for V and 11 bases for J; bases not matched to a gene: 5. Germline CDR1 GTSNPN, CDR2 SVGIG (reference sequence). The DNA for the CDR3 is TGTGCCTGGAGGCAGGGGGCTTCGGCTTTCTTT. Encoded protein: CAWRQGASAFF.

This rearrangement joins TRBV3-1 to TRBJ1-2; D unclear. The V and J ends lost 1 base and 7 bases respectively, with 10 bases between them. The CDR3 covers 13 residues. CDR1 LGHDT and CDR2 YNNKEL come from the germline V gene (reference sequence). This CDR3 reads CASSQARNSGYTF. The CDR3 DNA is TGTGCCAGCAGCCAAGCGCGAAATAGTGGCTACACCTTC.

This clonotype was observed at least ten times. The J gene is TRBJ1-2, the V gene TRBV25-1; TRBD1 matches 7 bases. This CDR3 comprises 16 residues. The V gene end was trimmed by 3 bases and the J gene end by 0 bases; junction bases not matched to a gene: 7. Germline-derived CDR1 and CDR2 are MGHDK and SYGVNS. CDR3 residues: CASSELRGPTNYGYTF. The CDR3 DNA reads TGTGCCAGCAGTGAGTTGAGGGGGCCGACTAACTATGGCTACACCTTC.

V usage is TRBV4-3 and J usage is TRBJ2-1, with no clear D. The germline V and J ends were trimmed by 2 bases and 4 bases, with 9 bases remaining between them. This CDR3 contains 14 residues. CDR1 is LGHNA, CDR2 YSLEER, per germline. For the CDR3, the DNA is TGCGCCAGCAGCCAAACATTGGGGTACAATGAGCAGTTCTTC. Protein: CASSQTLGYNEQFF.

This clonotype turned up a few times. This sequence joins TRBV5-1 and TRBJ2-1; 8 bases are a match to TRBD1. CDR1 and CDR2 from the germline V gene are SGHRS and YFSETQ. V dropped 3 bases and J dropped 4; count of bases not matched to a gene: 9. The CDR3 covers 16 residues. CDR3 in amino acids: CASSSTDRGPYNEQFF. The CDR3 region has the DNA TGCGCCAGCAGCTCGACCGACAGGGGCCCGTACAATGAGCAGTTCTTC.

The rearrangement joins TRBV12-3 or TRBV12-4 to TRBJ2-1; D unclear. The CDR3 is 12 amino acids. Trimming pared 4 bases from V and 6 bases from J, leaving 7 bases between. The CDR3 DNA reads TGTGCCAGCAGTTCCGACTTCAATGAGCAGTTCTTC. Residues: CASSSDFNEQFF.

The CDR3 sequence is CASSLTTRWRELFF. CDR3 DNA sequence: TGCGCCAGCAGCTTGACGACCCGTTGGCGGGAGCTGTTTTTT. The rearrangement links TRBV4-3 to TRBJ2-2, with no clear D. This CDR3 has 14 residues. With 5 bases removed from V and 9 bases from J, the gap between germline ends came to 16 bases. From germline, CDR1 is LGHNA and CDR2 YSLEER.

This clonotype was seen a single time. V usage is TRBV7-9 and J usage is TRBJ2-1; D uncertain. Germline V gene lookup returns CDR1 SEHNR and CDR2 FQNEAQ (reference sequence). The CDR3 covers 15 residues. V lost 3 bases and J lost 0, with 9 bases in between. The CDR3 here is CASSLAQSSYNEQFF. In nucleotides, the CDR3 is TGTGCCAGCAGCTTGGCACAGTCCTCCTACAATGAGCAGTTCTTC.

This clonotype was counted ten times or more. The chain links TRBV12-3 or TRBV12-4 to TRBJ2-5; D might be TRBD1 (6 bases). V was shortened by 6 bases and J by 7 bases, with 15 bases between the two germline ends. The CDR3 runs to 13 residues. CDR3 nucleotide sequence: TGTGCCAGCAGCCCTACAGGGTCGGGGACCCAGTACTTC. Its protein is CASSPTGSGTQYF.

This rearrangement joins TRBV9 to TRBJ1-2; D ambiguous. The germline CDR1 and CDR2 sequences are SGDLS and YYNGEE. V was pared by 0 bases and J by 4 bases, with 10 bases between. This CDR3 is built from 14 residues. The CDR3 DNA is TGTGCCAGCAGCGTAGGTGGCGGAGTCTATGGCTACACCTTC. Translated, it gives CASSVGGGVYGYTF.

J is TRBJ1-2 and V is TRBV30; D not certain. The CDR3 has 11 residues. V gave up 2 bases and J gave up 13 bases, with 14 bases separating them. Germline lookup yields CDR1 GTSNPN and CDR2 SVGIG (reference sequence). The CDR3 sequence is CAWSTIRELTF. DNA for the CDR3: TGTGCCTGGAGTACTATCCGGGAGCTCACCTTC.